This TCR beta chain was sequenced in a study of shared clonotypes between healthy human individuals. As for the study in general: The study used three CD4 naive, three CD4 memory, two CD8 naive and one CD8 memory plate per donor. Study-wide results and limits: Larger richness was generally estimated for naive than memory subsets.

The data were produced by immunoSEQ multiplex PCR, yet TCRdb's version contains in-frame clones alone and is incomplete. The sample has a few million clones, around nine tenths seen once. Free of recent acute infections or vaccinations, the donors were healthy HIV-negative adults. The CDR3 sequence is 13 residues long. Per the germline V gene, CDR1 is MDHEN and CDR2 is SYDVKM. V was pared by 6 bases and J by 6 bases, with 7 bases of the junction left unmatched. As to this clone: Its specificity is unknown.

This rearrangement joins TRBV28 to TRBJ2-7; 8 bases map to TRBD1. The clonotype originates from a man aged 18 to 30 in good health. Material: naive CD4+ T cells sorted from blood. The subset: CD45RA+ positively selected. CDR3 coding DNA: TGTGCCAGCAGGGACGGACAGGGCGGCGAGCAGTACTTC. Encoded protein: CASRDGQGGEQYF.